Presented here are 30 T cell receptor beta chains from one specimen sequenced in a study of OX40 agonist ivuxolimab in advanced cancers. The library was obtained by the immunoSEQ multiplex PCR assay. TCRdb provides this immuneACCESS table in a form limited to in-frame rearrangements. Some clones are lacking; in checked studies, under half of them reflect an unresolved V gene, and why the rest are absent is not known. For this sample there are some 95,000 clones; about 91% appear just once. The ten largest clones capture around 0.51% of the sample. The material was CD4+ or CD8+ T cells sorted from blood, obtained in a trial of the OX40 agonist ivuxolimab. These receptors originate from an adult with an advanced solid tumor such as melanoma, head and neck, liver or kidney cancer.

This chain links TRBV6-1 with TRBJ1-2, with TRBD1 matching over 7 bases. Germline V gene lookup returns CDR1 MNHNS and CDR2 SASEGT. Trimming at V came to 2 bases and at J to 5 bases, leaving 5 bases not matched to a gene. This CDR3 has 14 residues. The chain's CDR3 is CASSEMGQTYGYTF. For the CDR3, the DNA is TGTGCCAGCAGTGAAATGGGACAGACGTATGGCTACACCTTC.

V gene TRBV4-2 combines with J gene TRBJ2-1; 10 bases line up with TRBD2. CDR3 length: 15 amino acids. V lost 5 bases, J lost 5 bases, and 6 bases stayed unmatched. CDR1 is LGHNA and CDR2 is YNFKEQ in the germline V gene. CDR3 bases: TGTGCCAGCAGCTTGGAACTAGCGGGGCACAATGAGCAGTTCTTC. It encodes CASSLELAGHNEQFF.

CDR3 loop: CASSTVTLMDSPLHF. For the CDR3, the DNA is TGTGCCAGCAGTACTGTGACCCTCATGGATTCACCCCTCCACTTT. The chain carries TRBV27 and TRBJ1-6, with D unresolved. The germline V gene encodes CDR1 MNHEY and CDR2 SMNVEV (reference sequence). The CDR3 loop spans 15 amino acids. Trimming pared 5 bases from V and 8 bases from J, leaving 16 bases between.

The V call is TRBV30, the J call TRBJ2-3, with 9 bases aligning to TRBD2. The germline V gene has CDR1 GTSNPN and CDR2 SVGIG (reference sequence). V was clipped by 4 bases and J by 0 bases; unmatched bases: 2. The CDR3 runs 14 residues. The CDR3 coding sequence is TGTGCCTGGAAGCTAGCGGGGAGCACAGATACGCAGTATTTT. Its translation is CAWKLAGSTDTQYF.

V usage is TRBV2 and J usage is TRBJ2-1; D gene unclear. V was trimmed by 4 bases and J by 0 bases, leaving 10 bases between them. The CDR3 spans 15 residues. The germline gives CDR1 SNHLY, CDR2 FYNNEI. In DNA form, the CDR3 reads TGTGCCAGCAGTGTAGACCGAAGCTCCTACAATGAGCAGTTCTTC. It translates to CASSVDRSSYNEQFF.

CDR3 amino acids: CASSPQGNTGELFF. Here the CDR3 DNA reads TGTGCCAGCAGCCCACAGGGGAACACCGGGGAGCTGTTTTTT. The chain is built from TRBV11-2 and TRBJ2-2; the D gene is possibly TRBD1 (6 bases). The CDR3 runs 14 residues. CDR1 is SGHAT, CDR2 FQNNGV, per germline. The germline V and J ends were trimmed by 5 bases and 1 base, with 8 bases remaining between them.

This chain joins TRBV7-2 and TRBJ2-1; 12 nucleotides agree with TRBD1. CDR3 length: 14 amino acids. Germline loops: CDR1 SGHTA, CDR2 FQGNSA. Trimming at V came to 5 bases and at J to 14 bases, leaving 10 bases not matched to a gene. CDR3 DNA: TGTGCCAGCAGCACGGGACAGGGGGCAGGGGTAGAGTTCTTC. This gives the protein CASSTGQGAGVEFF.

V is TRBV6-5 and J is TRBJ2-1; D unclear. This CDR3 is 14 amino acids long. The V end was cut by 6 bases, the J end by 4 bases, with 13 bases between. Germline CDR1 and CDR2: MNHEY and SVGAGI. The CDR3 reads CASSPSQVYNEQFF. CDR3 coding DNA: TGTGCCAGCAGCCCTAGTCAGGTGTACAATGAGCAGTTCTTC.

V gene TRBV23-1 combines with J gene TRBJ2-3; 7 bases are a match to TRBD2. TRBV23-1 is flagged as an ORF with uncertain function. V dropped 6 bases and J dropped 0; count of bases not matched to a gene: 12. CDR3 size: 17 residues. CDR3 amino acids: CASSPLADQTSTDTQYF. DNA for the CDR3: TGCGCCAGCAGCCCTCTAGCGGACCAAACTAGCACAGATACGCAGTATTTT.

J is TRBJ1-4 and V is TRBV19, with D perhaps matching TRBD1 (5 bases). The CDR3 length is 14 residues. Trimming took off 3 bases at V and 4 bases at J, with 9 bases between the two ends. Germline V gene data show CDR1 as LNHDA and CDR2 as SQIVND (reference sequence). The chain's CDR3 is CASSIWGNNEKLFF. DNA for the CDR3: TGTGCCAGTAGTATCTGGGGGAATAATGAAAAACTGTTTTTT. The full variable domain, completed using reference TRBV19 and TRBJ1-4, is DGGITQSPKYLFRKEGQNVTLSCEQNLNHDAMYWYRQDPGQGLRLIYYSQIVNDFQKGDIAEGYSVSREKKESFPLTVTSAQKNPTAFYLCASSIWGNNEKLFFGSGTQLSVL.

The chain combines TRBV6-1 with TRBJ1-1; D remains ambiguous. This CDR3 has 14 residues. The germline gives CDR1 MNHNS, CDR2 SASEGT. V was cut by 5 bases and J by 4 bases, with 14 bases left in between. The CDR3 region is CASSQNFISTEAFF. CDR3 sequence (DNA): TGTGCCAGCAGTCAAAATTTCATCAGCACTGAAGCTTTCTTT.

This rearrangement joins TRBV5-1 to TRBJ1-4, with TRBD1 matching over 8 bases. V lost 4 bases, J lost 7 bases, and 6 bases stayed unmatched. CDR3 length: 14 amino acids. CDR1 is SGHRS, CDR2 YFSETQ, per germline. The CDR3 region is CASSPGGVGEKLFF. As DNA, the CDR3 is TGCGCCAGCAGCCCAGGGGGCGTAGGTGAAAAACTGTTTTTT.

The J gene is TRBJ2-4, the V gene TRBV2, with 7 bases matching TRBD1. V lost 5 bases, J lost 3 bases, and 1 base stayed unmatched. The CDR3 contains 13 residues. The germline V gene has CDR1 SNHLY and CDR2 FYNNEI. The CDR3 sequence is CASSRDSKNIQYF. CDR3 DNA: TGTGCCAGCAGTCGGGACAGCAAAAACATTCAGTACTTC. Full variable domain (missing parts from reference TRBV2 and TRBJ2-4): EPEVTQTPSHQVTQMGQEVILRCVPISNHLYFYWYRQILGQKVEFLVSFYNNEISEKSEIFDDQFSVERPDGSNFTLKIRSTKLEDSAMYFCASSRDSKNIQYFGAGTRLSVL.

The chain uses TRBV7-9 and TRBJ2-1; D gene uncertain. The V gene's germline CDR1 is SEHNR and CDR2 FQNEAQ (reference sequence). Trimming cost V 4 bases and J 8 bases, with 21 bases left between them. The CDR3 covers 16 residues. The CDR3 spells CASSSGWSTKQDEQFF. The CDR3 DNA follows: TGTGCCAGCAGCTCCGGATGGTCTACTAAGCAGGATGAGCAGTTCTTC.

CDR3 DNA: TGTGCCAGCAGCTCCCTGGGACTAGCGAACACCGGGGAGCTGTTTTTT. This translates into CASSSLGLANTGELFF. The chain carries TRBV7-6 and TRBJ2-2; TRBD2 aligns across 8 bases. The CDR3 has 16 amino acids. Germline CDR1 is SGHVS and CDR2 is FNYEAQ. V was clipped by 4 bases and J by 0 bases; unmatched bases: 4.

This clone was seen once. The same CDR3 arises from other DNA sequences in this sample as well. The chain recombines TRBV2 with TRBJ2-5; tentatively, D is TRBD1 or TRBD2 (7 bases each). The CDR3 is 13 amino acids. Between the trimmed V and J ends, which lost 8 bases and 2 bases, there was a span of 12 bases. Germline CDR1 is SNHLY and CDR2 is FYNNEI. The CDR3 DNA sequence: TGTGCCAGCGGGAGGGGGCAGCAAGAGACCCAGTACTTC. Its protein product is CASGRGQQETQYF.

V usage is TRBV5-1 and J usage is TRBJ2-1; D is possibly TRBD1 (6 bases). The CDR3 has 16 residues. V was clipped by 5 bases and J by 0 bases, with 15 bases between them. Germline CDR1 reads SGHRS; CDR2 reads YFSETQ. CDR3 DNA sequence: TGCGCCAGCAGTCGGGTCGGACAGAGCTCCTACAATGAGCAGTTCTTC. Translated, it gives CASSRVGQSSYNEQFF.

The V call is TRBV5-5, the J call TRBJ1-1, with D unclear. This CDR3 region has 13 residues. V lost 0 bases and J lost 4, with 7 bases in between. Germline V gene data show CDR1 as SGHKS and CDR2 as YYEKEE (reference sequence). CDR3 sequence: CASSLGASTEAFF. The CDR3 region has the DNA TGTGCCAGCAGCTTGGGCGCCTCCACTGAAGCTTTCTTT.

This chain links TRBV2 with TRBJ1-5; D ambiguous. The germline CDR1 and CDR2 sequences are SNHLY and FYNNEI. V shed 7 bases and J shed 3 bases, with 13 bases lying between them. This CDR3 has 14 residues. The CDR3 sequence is CASNKDGFNQPQHF. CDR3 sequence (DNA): TGTGCCAGCAATAAGGACGGCTTCAATCAGCCCCAGCATTTT. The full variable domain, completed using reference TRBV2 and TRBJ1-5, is EPEVTQTPSHQVTQMGQEVILRCVPISNHLYFYWYRQILGQKVEFLVSFYNNEISEKSEIFDDQFSVERPDGSNFTLKIRSTKLEDSAMYFCASNKDGFNQPQHFGDGTRLSIL.

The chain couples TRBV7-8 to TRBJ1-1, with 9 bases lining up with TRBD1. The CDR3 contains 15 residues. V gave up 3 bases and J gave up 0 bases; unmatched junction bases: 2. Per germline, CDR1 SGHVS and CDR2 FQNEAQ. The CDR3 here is CASSLTGGVNTEAFF. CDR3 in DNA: TGTGCCAGCAGCTTGACAGGGGGAGTGAACACTGAAGCTTTCTTT.

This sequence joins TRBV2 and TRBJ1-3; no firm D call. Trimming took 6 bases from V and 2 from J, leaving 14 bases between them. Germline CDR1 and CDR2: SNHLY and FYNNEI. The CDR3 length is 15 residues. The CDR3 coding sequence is TGTGCCAGCAGCGTTCGGGGTACGGCTGGAAACACCATATATTTT. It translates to CASSVRGTAGNTIYF. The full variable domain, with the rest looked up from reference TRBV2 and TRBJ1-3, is EPEVTQTPSHQVTQMGQEVILRCVPISNHLYFYWYRQILGQKVEFLVSFYNNEISEKSEIFDDQFSVERPDGSNFTLKIRSTKLEDSAMYFCASSVRGTAGNTIYFGEGSWLTVV.

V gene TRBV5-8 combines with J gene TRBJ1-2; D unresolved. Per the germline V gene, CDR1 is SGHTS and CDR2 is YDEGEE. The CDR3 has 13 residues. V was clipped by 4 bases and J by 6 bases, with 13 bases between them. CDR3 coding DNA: TGTGCCAGCAGCCCGGAGGCCGGCGATGGCTACACCTTC. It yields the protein CASSPEAGDGYTF.

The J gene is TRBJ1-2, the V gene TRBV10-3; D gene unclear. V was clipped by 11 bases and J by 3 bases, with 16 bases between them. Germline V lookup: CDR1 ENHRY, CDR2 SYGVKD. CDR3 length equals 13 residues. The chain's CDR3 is CASSPPSYYGYTF. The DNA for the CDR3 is TGTGCCTCCTCCCCCCCCAGCTACTATGGCTACACCTTC.

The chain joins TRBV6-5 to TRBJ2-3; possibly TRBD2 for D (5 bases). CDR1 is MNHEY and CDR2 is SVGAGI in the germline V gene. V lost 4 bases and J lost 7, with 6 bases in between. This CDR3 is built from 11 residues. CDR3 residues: CASSSGNTQYF. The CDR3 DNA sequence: TGTGCCAGCAGTTCGGGGAATACGCAGTATTTT.

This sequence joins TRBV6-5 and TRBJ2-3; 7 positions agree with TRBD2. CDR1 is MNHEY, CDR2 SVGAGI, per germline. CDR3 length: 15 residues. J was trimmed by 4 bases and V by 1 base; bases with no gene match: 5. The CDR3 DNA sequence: TGTGCCAGCAGTTACTTCGGGGGGAGTTCAGATACGCAGTATTTT. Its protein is CASSYFGGSSDTQYF.

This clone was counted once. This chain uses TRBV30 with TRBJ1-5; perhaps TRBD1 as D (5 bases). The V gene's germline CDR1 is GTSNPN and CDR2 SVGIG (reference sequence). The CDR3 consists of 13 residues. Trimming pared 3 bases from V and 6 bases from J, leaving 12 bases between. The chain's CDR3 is CAWSESGAQPQHF. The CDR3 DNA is TGTGCCTGGAGCGAATCCGGGGCTCAGCCCCAGCATTTT.

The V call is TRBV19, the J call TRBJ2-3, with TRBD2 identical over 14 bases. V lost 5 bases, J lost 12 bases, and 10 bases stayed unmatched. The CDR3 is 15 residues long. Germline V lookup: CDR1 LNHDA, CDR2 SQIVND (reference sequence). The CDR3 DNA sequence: TGTGCCAGTAGTTTAACCAGTGGGACTAGCGGGAGACAGTATTTT. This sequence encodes CASSLTSGTSGRQYF.

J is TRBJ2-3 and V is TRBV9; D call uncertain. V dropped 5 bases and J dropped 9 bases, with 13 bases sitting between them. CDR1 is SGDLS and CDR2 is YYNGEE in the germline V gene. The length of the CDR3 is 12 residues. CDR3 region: CASRGIDATQYF. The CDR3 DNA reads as TGTGCCAGCAGGGGGATAGATGCGACGCAGTATTTT.

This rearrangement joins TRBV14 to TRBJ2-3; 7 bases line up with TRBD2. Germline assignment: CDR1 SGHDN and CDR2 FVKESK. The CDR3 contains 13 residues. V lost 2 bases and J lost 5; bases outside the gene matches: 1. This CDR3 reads CASSQSGVDTQYF. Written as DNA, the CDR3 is TGTGCCAGCAGCCAAAGCGGGGTAGATACGCAGTATTTT.

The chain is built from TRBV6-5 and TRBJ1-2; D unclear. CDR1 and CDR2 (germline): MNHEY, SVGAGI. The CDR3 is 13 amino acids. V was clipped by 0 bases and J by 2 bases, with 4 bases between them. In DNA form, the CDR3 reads TGTGCCAGCAGTTACTCGACGAACTATGGCTACACCTTC. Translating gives CASSYSTNYGYTF.